Presented here are 4 T cell receptor beta chains from one specimen sequenced in a study of regulatory T cells in long-lasting Graves disease. The time point was: newly diagnosed GD, antithyroid drugs for less than 3 months. From RNA extracted from PBMCs, the TCR library was made. Both iRepertoire HTBI primers and Arm-PCR of CDR3 regions were used to build the TCR beta libraries. TCRdb used MiXCR to reprocess the multiplex PCR reads, holding one entry per CDR3 protein. This table has hundreds of thousands of distinct CDR3 sequences, about 15% appearing once. The same data also contributed to another study, on T cells in Graves' hyperthyroidism and ophthalmopathy.

The sample here was peripheral blood mononuclear cells (PBMCs), taken at new diagnosis, from a patient treated with antithyroid drugs. The source of these receptors is a woman aged 25 to 39 with Graves disease.

In this sample, this clonotype turned up many times. V and J are TRBV6-1 and TRBJ2-7; D perhaps matches TRBD2 (6 bases). Trimming removed 6 bases at V and 3 bases at J, with 6 bases between. The CDR3 is made up of 11 amino acids. Per the germline V gene, CDR1 is MNHNS and CDR2 is SASEGT. Here the CDR3 DNA reads TGTGCCAGCAGGGGACTCTACGAGCAGTACTTC. Translation: CASRGLYEQYF.

The sample holds a few counts of this clonotype. The chain uses TRBV11-2 and TRBJ1-1; TRBD1 matches 8 bases. J lost 8 bases, V lost 5 bases, and 4 bases had no gene match. CDR3 size: 12 residues. Germline V CDR1 and CDR2: SGHAT, FQNNGV. CDR3 DNA: TGTGCCAGCAGCCGACAGGGGCCAGAAGCTTTCTTT. Translating gives CASSRQGPEAFF.

A few counts support this clonotype. The J gene is TRBJ2-7, the V gene TRBV20-1; 7 positions agree with TRBD2. The germline CDR1 and CDR2 sequences are DFQATT and SNEGSKA (reference sequence). V trimming: 1 base; J trimming: 1 base; junction bases outside the gene matches: 10. This CDR3 contains 16 residues. CDR3 sequence: CSARGQQAGSSYEQYF. The CDR3 DNA follows: TGCAGTGCTAGAGGGCAACAAGCGGGGTCGTCCTACGAGCAGTACTTC.

As for this clonotype: A much larger clone sits a single nucleotide away, making a read error possible. The CDR3 does not end in the conserved phenylalanine or tryptophan, so this is likely a read error. The gene calls are TRBV15 and TRBJ2-5; TRBD1 matches 8 bases. This CDR3 is 15 amino acids long. Germline lookup yields CDR1 LNHNV and CDR2 YYDKDF (reference sequence). The V gene end was trimmed by 3 bases and the J gene end by 3 bases; junction bases not matched to a gene: 6. The DNA for the CDR3 is TGTGCCACCAGCAGGGGCGGGACAGGAGAAGAGACCCAGTACTCC. This sequence encodes CATSRGGTGEETQYS.